The T cell receptor beta chain described here comes from a study of PD-L1 blockade in urothelial cancer. This clone was found once. Generated by immunoSEQ multiplex PCR, the TCRdb table keeps only in-frame clones and is missing some. The table lists about 71,000 clones, roughly 89% of them singletons, with roughly 3.3% in the top ten. Urothelial carcinoma in patients was locally advanced or metastatic. Germline trimming cut 3 bases from V and 8 bases from J; bases unmatched to any gene: 12. The germline gives CDR1 SNHLY, CDR2 FYNNEI. The CDR3 spans 16 residues. The sequence was obtained from a man between 60 and 75 years old with urothelial cancer. The chain joins TRBV2 to TRBJ1-2, with 10 bases fitting TRBD1. The sequenced sample was PBMCs, obtained around atezolizumab (anti-PD-L1) treatment. The CDR3 DNA follows: TGTGCCAGCAGTGAGACAGGGGGCGCCCGGGCCGTAGGCTACACCTTC. Its translation is CASSETGGARAVGYTF.